This T cell receptor beta chain was documented in a study of T-cell reconstitution after alpha-beta-depleted transplantation in children. Researchers prepared the TCRbeta library using unique molecular identifiers, the study reports. Via MiXCR, TCRdb re-called the PCR reads, giving one row per CDR3 protein. The table records 350,000 to 400,000 distinct CDR3 sequences, approximately 12% of them present only once. Germline values: CDR1 MNHEY, CDR2 SVGAGI. With 2 bases removed from V and 7 bases from J, the gap between germline ends came to 20 bases. The length of the CDR3 is 16 residues. This clonotype was counted many times.

The specimen comprised PBMCs, sampled from the stem cell graft. The rearrangement uses TRBV6-5 and TRBJ2-5; D might be TRBD1 (5 bases). The TCR sequence derives from a human donor who donated a stem cell graft to a child with Fanconi anemia. The CDR3 region is CASSYDSFSLMVTQYF. In DNA form, the CDR3 reads TGTGCCAGCAGTTACGACAGCTTCAGTCTTATGGTGACCCAGTACTTC.